This section outlines one T cell receptor (beta chain) sequence together with its context. The clone's antigen remains unknown. No quality values exist for individual bases; no much larger clone is one base distant. The data originate from a study of early stage breast cancer tumors listed by TCRdb under 2017. Context from the whole study: Of the roughly 16 invasive breast tumors, 12 to 13 were found to be estrogen receptor-positive, progesterone receptor-positive and HER2-negative. The samples as a whole yielded a few million detected templates, corresponding to over a million unique clonotypes. The average read coverage per sample was roughly 10-fold. Of the roughly 12 ER+/PR+/HER2- tumors, eight were classified as invasive ductal carcinomas and four as invasive lobular carcinomas.

The CDR3 holds 14 amino acids from the cysteine to the phenylalanine. Of all the DNA, just the CDR3 is kept, 42 bases in frame from base 1. From V the trimming removes 4 bases and from J it removes 2 bases, while the gene matches leave 3 bases of the junction unaccounted for. In the germline V gene, CDR1 corresponds to SGHRS and CDR2 to YFSETQ. The study profiled bulk TCR beta-chain repertoires in matched peripheral blood, tumor and adjacent normal breast tissue taken from approximately 16 patients with early-stage breast cancer. Before surgery, roughly 4.5-10 mL of whole blood was collected into EDTA tubes and then processed within 2 hours. Peripheral blood mononuclear cells were isolated by Ficoll-Paque centrifugation in SepMate-50 tubes. PBMCs were cryopreserved in about 90% FBS with about 10% DMSO in aliquots of roughly 1.9 to 4.5 million cells and stored in liquid nitrogen. The Qiagen AllPrep DNA/RNA Mini kit was used for genomic DNA extraction.

Two independent genomic DNA replicates were amplified for each sample, with around 0.5 ug used for blood and about 1.5 ug for tumor or normal breast. TCRB sequencing of genomic DNA was carried out with the ImmunoSeq Intro kit according to the manufacturer's instructions. Multiplex PCR was run for around 28 cycles using proprietary primers and spike-in control sequences for absolute quantification. Single-end 150-bp reads were used to sequence an 87-bp fragment covering the CDR3 and the flanking V and J genes. Seven samples, each with two replicates, were multiplexed per lane of an Illumina MiSeq using version 3.0 chemistry. Per the source publication's procedure: The vendor's proprietary pipeline processed the raw data and merged both replicates into a single result for each sample. A clonotype was defined as productive rearrangements that share the same V-gene family, CDR3 amino acid sequence and J-gene segment. To compute clonality, the normalized Shannon entropy (Pielou evenness) of TCRB abundances was subtracted from 1. T cell density was estimated as total templates divided by the number of input cells, with the number of input cells inferred from the DNA input amount. Recon, run with its default parameters, was used to estimate overall repertoire diversity and clonality. A clonotype was considered tumor-enriched if its abundance in tumor exceeded 0.1% and was at least 32-fold higher than its abundance in normal breast. Entries here come from immuneACCESS through TCRdb and include only in-frame sequences with V and J called. Some clones fail to appear in such tables; in the studies checked, an unresolved V gene covers under half of the shortfall, and the cause of the remainder is unknown. V and J calls and clone size are copied from that table; D and trimming were computed from the DNA. The sample records about 19,000 clones, over 70% of which are singletons. Jointly, the top ten make up about 1.8% of the sample.

Beyond this particular receptor, the publication reports: Enriched TCRB sequences shared across patients were found to be mostly commonly generated sequences that were unlikely to play an important role in the tumor microenvironment. Tumors showed approximately 2.4-fold higher T cell density and higher clonality than adjacent normal breast tissue. Analysis by tumor subtype was prevented by the small cohort size. Sequencing bulk genomic DNA from unsorted cells could not capture chain pairing or functional markers like CD4, CD8 and FOXP3. Repertoires from blood resembled normal breast more closely than tumor, and using blood as a reference for each tissue separated tumor from normal in 14 of 16 patients.

The chain joins TRBV5-1 to TRBJ2-7; 10 middle bases align to TRBD2. This TCR was recovered from a person aged 65 to 85 with breast cancer. Sequencing was performed on blood. The DNA sequence reads TGCGCCAGCAGCCCCAGCGGGGGGGCCTACGAGCAGTACTTC. This translates into CASSPSGGAYEQYF.